The 25 T cell receptor beta chains given below trace back to one sample, sequenced in a study of neurological immune-mediated disorders. The time point here: longitudinal time-point 3. A single record per CDR3 protein comes from TCRdb applying MiXCR to the 5' RACE reads. The table shows around 42,000 distinct CDR3 sequences, with 13% occurring only once. The source material was PBMCs. All receptors come from a man under 40 in good health.

This clonotype was counted ten times or more. This chain uses TRBV24-1 with TRBJ2-2; D could derive from TRBD1 or TRBD2 (5 bases each). V was clipped by 1 base and J by 7 bases, with 15 bases between them. The CDR3 is 16 residues long. Germline V CDR1 and CDR2: KGHDR, SFDVKD. The CDR3 here is CATSDFGTPHVGELFF. The CDR3 DNA reads as TGTGCCACCAGTGATTTCGGGACGCCACATGTCGGGGAGCTGTTTTTT.

This clonotype was seen a few times. V and J are TRBV4-1 and TRBJ2-1, with 11 bases identical to TRBD2. Germline assignment: CDR1 MGHRA and CDR2 YSYEKL. The V segment lost 0 bases and the J segment 4 bases; nucleotides outside the gene matches: 8. CDR3 length: 18 residues. The CDR3 spells CASSQEVAGGPVYNEQFF. The CDR3 DNA sequence: TGCGCCAGCAGCCAAGAAGTAGCGGGAGGGCCGGTTTACAATGAGCAGTTCTTC.

This clonotype was counted at least ten times. V and J are TRBV5-1 and TRBJ2-5; TRBD2 aligns across 13 bases. Trimming took 0 bases from V and 5 from J; bases not matched to a gene: 7. Germline V CDR1 and CDR2: SGHRS, YFSETQ. This CDR3 region has 17 residues. Here the CDR3 DNA reads TGCGCCAGCAGCTTGGGACTAGCGGGAGGCCTTGGGGAGACCCAGTACTTC. Protein sequence: CASSLGLAGGLGETQYF.

This clonotype has at least ten counts. The chain couples TRBV29-1 to TRBJ2-7; TRBD1 agrees at 7 bases. Per the germline V gene, CDR1 is SQVTM and CDR2 is ANQGSEA. This CDR3 region has 15 residues. V lost 2 bases, J lost 0 bases, and 7 bases stayed unmatched. The CDR3 region has the DNA TGCAGCGTTGAAAGTTCAGACAGGGCCTCCTACGAGCAGTACTTC. This sequence encodes CSVESSDRASYEQYF.

This clonotype was counted only a few times. The chain recombines TRBV12-3 or TRBV12-4 with TRBJ2-5; D may correspond to TRBD1 or TRBD2 (5 bases each). The V end was cut by 2 bases, the J end by 5 bases, with 9 bases between. The CDR3 sequence is 13 residues long. The CDR3 region is CASSLMGRETQYF. CDR3 coding DNA: TGTGCCAGCAGTTTAATGGGACGGGAGACCCAGTACTTC.

This clonotype has a handful of counts. The chain has TRBV28 and TRBJ2-7; D is unclear. This CDR3 comprises 14 residues. V was pared by 4 bases and J by 4 bases, with 14 bases between. Germline V gene lookup returns CDR1 MDHEN and CDR2 SYDVKM. The CDR3 loop is CASSSPVRGYEQYF. In nucleotides, the CDR3 is TGTGCCAGCAGTTCCCCCGTCCGAGGATACGAGCAGTACTTC.

Note on this clonotype: This sequence may be a read error, since a much larger clone differs from it by one base. This chain uses TRBV7-2 with TRBJ2-7; TRBD2 matches at 7 bases. This CDR3 is built from 15 residues. Germline V gene data show CDR1 as SGHTA and CDR2 as FQGNSA. CDR3 amino acids: CASSLIAGEAYEKYF. CDR3 coding DNA: TGTGCCAGCAGCTTAATTGCGGGAGAGGCCTACGAGAAGTACTTC.

This clonotype was counted ten times or more. This rearrangement joins TRBV20-1 to TRBJ1-1; TRBD1 agrees at 7 bases. The CDR3 contains 15 residues. Per the germline V gene, CDR1 is DFQATT and CDR2 is SNEGSKA (reference sequence). The trim removed 3 bases at V and 0 bases at J, leaving 7 bases unmatched. CDR3 sequence: CSASETGFMNTEAFF. As DNA, the CDR3 is TGCAGTGCTAGCGAGACAGGGTTCATGAACACTGAAGCTTTCTTT.

This clonotype was recorded many times. CDR3 region: CASSLGYTSGSGYEQFF. Here the CDR3 DNA reads TGTGCCAGCAGCTTGGGGTACACTAGCGGGAGCGGGTATGAGCAGTTCTTC. This chain uses TRBV5-5 with TRBJ2-1; 11 bases agree with TRBD2. The V gene end was trimmed by 0 bases and the J gene end by 8 bases; junction bases not matched to a gene: 10. CDR1 is SGHKS and CDR2 is YYEKEE in the germline V gene (reference sequence). This CDR3 spans 17 amino acids. Full variable domain (remainder filled in from reference TRBV5-5 and TRBJ2-1): DAGVTQSPTHLIKTRGQQVTLRCSPISGHKSVSWYQQVLGQGPQFIFQYYEKEERGRGNFPDRFSARQFPNYSSELNVNALLLGDSALYLCASSLGYTSGSGYEQFFGPGTRLTVL.

This clonotype was counted ten times or more. This chain connects TRBV27 to TRBJ1-1; maybe TRBD1 (5 bases). Germline V CDR1 and CDR2: MNHEY, SMNVEV (reference sequence). With 7 bases removed from V and 3 bases from J, the gap between germline ends came to 15 bases. CDR3 length: 14 residues. The CDR3 nucleotides are TGTGCCAGCAATTGGGGGGGTGTGGACACTGAAGCTTTCTTT. It yields the protein CASNWGGVDTEAFF.

This clonotype was counted ten times or more. The chain combines TRBV28 with TRBJ1-5; weak D call: TRBD1 (5 bases). From germline, CDR1 is MDHEN and CDR2 SYDVKM. V was shortened by 2 bases and J by 6 bases, with 11 bases between the two germline ends. The CDR3 extends over 14 amino acids. The CDR3 reads CASSLGQGVQPQHF. The CDR3 DNA reads TGTGCCAGCAGTTTAGGCCAGGGAGTTCAGCCCCAGCATTTT.

This clonotype was seen ten or more times. The genes are TRBV12-3 or TRBV12-4 and TRBJ2-3; 13 bases align to TRBD2. This CDR3 contains 15 residues. V lost 7 bases and J lost 5; bases outside the gene matches: 6. CDR3 DNA: TGTGCCAGCACCTTACTAGCGGGAGGGCTAGATACGCAGTATTTT. It translates to CASTLLAGGLDTQYF.

This clonotype was detected many times. The CDR3 loop is CASSFQGTTGELFF. In DNA form, the CDR3 reads TGTGCCAGCAGCTTTCAGGGCACCACCGGGGAGCTGTTTTTT. The rearrangement links TRBV7-2 to TRBJ2-2; tentative D call: TRBD1 (5 bases). Trimming left V 3 bases short and J 4 bases short, with 9 bases between. This CDR3 spans 14 amino acids. Germline CDR1 reads SGHTA; CDR2 reads FQGNSA.

At least ten counts were recorded for this clonotype. CDR3 in amino acids: CASSSGQGDTGELFF. The CDR3 DNA follows: TGTGCCAGCAGCAGCGGACAGGGTGACACCGGGGAGCTGTTTTTT. The V and J genes are TRBV6-4 and TRBJ2-2; 8 bases map to TRBD1. Looked up from germline, CDR1 is MRHNA and CDR2 is SNTAGT. Trimming cost V 6 bases and J 3 bases; bases outside gene matches: 6. The CDR3 has 15 amino acids.

The table lists this clonotype with many counts. The chain employs TRBV20-1 and TRBJ2-3; 7 nucleotides match TRBD2. Losses at the gene ends were 0 bases for V and 4 bases for J; bases not matched to a gene: 13. The length of the CDR3 is 17 residues. Germline assignment: CDR1 DFQATT and CDR2 SNEGSKA (reference sequence). CDR3 region: CSARDPRLAEVPDTQYF. The CDR3 nucleotides read TGCAGTGCTAGAGACCCCCGACTAGCTGAGGTGCCAGATACGCAGTATTTT.

This clonotype was seen ten or more times. The V and J genes are TRBV9 and TRBJ2-5; 7 bases line up with TRBD1. Germline loops: CDR1 SGDLS, CDR2 YYNGEE. V dropped 3 bases and J dropped 5; count of bases not matched to a gene: 16. This CDR3 contains 17 residues. CDR3: CASSAGLGQATMETQYF. CDR3 nucleotides: TGTGCCAGCAGCGCAGGGCTCGGACAGGCAACGATGGAGACCCAGTACTTC.

This clonotype was found many times. The chain recombines TRBV29-1 with TRBJ1-4, with 7 positions matching TRBD1. CDR1 is SQVTM, CDR2 ANQGSEA, per germline. CDR3 length equals 12 residues. With V trimmed by 8 bases and J by 3 bases, 3 bases remained unmatched. CDR3 sequence reads: CSYRGANEKLFF. The CDR3 DNA is TGCAGCTACAGGGGTGCTAATGAAAAACTGTTTTTT.

Points on this clonotype: It is likely a read error, because the conserved phenylalanine at the end of the CDR3 is missing. V gene TRBV7-6 combines with J gene TRBJ2-1; D gene unclear. From germline, CDR1 is SGHVS and CDR2 FNYEAQ. CDR3 length: 17 amino acids. CDR3 region: CASSLVVAVSSHNEQFY. The CDR3 DNA sequence: TGTGCCAGCAGCTTAGTTGTGGCGGTGAGCTCCCACAATGAGCAGTTCTAC.

This clonotype was recorded at least ten times. The J gene is TRBJ1-5, the V gene TRBV27, with TRBD1 matching 8 bases. V lost 2 bases and J lost 6; bases outside the gene matches: 6. From germline, CDR1 is MNHEY and CDR2 SMNVEV (reference sequence). The CDR3 runs to 15 residues. The CDR3 nucleotides read TGTGCCAGCAGTTTAGGACAGGGCTGGGGTCAGCCCCAGCATTTT. It encodes CASSLGQGWGQPQHF.

In its sample, this clonotype was seen many times. The V call is TRBV7-9, the J call TRBJ2-5, with D uncertain. V was trimmed by 7 bases and J by 5 bases, leaving 11 bases between them. This CDR3 spans 12 amino acids. Germline-derived CDR1 and CDR2 are SEHNR and FQNEAQ (reference sequence). CDR3 sequence: CASNREGETQYF. CDR3 sequence (DNA): TGTGCCAGCAACAGAGAAGGGGAGACCCAGTACTTC.

This clonotype was observed many times. The chain has TRBV20-1 and TRBJ2-7; 8 nucleotides match TRBD2. CDR3 size: 14 residues. V lost 3 bases to trimming and J lost 0 bases; unmatched junction nucleotides: 4. Germline CDR1 DFQATT, CDR2 SNEGSKA (reference sequence). The chain's CDR3 is CSARVAGRSYEQYF. CDR3 sequence (DNA): TGCAGTGCTAGGGTAGCGGGACGCTCCTACGAGCAGTACTTC.

There are many counts of this clonotype. The V and J genes are TRBV29-1 and TRBJ2-1; 9 bases align to TRBD2. Germline V gives CDR1 SQVTM, CDR2 ANQGSEA. CDR3 length: 14 amino acids. The trim removed 3 bases at V and 10 bases at J, leaving 10 bases unmatched. CDR3 sequence reads: CSVEGTSLGGEQFF. The CDR3 coding sequence is TGCAGCGTTGAGGGGACTAGCTTGGGGGGGGAGCAGTTCTTC.

This clonotype was counted ten times or more. This chain connects TRBV10-3 to TRBJ2-7, with unresolved D. Trimming took 3 bases from V and 4 from J, leaving 13 bases between them. CDR1 ENHRY and CDR2 SYGVKD come from the germline V gene. This CDR3 is 14 amino acids long. The CDR3 sequence is CAISEPGGRYEQYF. CDR3 DNA sequence: TGTGCCATCAGTGAACCGGGCGGACGGTACGAGCAGTACTTC.

This clonotype was recorded many times. The V gene is TRBV12-3 or TRBV12-4, the J gene TRBJ2-5; 7 bases line up with TRBD2. The CDR3 has 15 residues. Germline trimming cut 2 bases from V and 8 bases from J; bases unmatched to any gene: 11. The CDR3 here is CASSLNPSGRGTQYF. The DNA of the CDR3 is TGTGCCAGCAGTTTAAATCCTAGCGGTAGAGGAACCCAGTACTTC.

This clonotype was detected ten times or more. The chain employs TRBV20-1 and TRBJ1-1; D unresolved. Germline lookup yields CDR1 DFQATT and CDR2 SNEGSKA (reference sequence). Trimming stripped 3 bases from V and 0 bases from J, with 11 bases between. The CDR3 contains 14 residues. The CDR3 DNA reads as TGCAGTGCTAGGGTTGGAGTTATGAACACTGAAGCTTTCTTT. It encodes CSARVGVMNTEAFF.